The next 30 T cell receptor beta chains were all read from a single sample in a study of blood T cell repertoires in COVID-19. Measured with immunoSEQ multiplex PCR; TCRdb has only the in-frame clones, and not every one. The top ten hold 5% to 7% of the sample, which has about 210,000 clones, about 83% seen once. The sequenced sample was PBMCs or T cells enriched from blood (not recorded which). The receptors stem from a man aged 35-49 years with acute COVID-19.

The J gene is TRBJ2-3, the V gene TRBV6-5; perhaps TRBD2 as D (6 bases). Per the germline V gene, CDR1 is MNHEY and CDR2 is SVGAGI. The ends were cut back, 2 bases at V and 6 bases at J, with 9 bases in the middle. The CDR3 spans 13 residues. The CDR3: CASSYPGGDTQYF. The DNA of the CDR3 is TGTGCCAGCAGTTACCCCGGAGGGGATACGCAGTATTTT.

The rearrangement uses TRBV6-5 and TRBJ1-2; 8 nucleotides align to TRBD1. Germline V gene lookup returns CDR1 MNHEY and CDR2 SVGAGI. The CDR3 sequence is 16 residues long. The V and J ends lost 2 bases and 5 bases, in that order; junction bases with no gene match: 10. The DNA of the CDR3 is TGTGCCAGCAGTTACGACCCCGGACAGGGAACATATGGCTACACCTTC. Translating gives CASSYDPGQGTYGYTF.

This clone showed up just once. The chain is built from TRBV5-4 and TRBJ1-4; D remains ambiguous. Germline V gives CDR1 SGHNT, CDR2 YYREEE (reference sequence). The CDR3 is made up of 14 amino acids. Trimming left V 0 bases short and J 6 bases short, with 9 bases between. The CDR3: CASSLEGRDEKLFF. The CDR3 region has the DNA TGTGCCAGCAGCTTGGAAGGGAGGGATGAAAAACTGTTTTTT.

J is TRBJ1-1 and V is TRBV30; D is unresolved. Germline V lookup: CDR1 GTSNPN, CDR2 SVGIG (reference sequence). V lost 0 bases and J lost 4, with 9 bases in between. This CDR3 contains 13 residues. The CDR3 sequence is CAWSVEGFTEAFF. The DNA of the CDR3 is TGTGCCTGGAGTGTAGAGGGTTTCACTGAAGCTTTCTTT.

The CDR3 DNA reads as TGTGCCAGCATCCACCGGGACAGGCACCCGGACTATGGCTACACCTTC. Translation gives CASIHRDRHPDYGYTF. The V and J genes are TRBV27 and TRBJ1-2; TRBD1 agrees at 8 bases. Trimming removed 7 bases from V and 3 bases from J; junction bases left unmatched: 13. This CDR3 has 16 amino acids. CDR1 MNHEY and CDR2 SMNVEV come from the germline V gene (reference sequence).

With respect to this clone: Different DNA sequences within this sample yield the same CDR3. The chain has TRBV29-1 and TRBJ2-3; TRBD2 matches 11 bases. V gave up 5 bases and J gave up 3 bases; unmatched junction bases: 1. Germline-derived CDR1 and CDR2 are SQVTM and ANQGSEA. The CDR3 is 13 residues long. CDR3 amino acids: CSVLAGGTDTQYF. CDR3 nucleotide sequence: TGCAGCGTTCTAGCGGGAGGAACAGATACGCAGTATTTT.

CDR3: CASSSPYSETSGSISHNEQFF. The CDR3 DNA follows: TGTGCCAGCAGCTCTCCTTACTCTGAGACTAGCGGGAGTATCAGCCACAATGAGCAGTTCTTC. This sequence joins TRBV7-6 and TRBJ2-1; 12 nucleotides align to TRBD2. Germline V CDR1 and CDR2: SGHVS, FNYEAQ. The junction had 21 bases not matched to a gene; V was cut back by 4 bases and J by 5 bases. There are 21 residues in the CDR3.

The CDR3 region has the DNA TGTGCCAGCAGCTTCACTAGCGGGGCAACAGATACGCAGTATTTT. This translates into CASSFTSGATDTQYF. J is TRBJ2-3 and V is TRBV11-2; TRBD2 agrees at 10 bases. This CDR3 comprises 15 residues. V lost 3 bases and J lost 3; bases outside the gene matches: 3. From germline, CDR1 is SGHAT and CDR2 FQNNGV.

This chain joins TRBV30 and TRBJ2-5, with D possibly matching TRBD1 (6 bases). The CDR3 has 17 residues. V was trimmed by 1 base and J by 0 bases, leaving 18 bases between them. CDR1 and CDR2 (germline): GTSNPN, SVGIG (reference sequence). CDR3 region: CAWSAPTSRGYQETQYF. The CDR3 bases are TGTGCCTGGAGTGCGCCCACCTCCAGGGGTTACCAAGAGACCCAGTACTTC.

This chain links TRBV10-1 with TRBJ1-1, with D perhaps TRBD1 (6 bases). Germline V gene sequence: CDR1 WNHNN, CDR2 SYGVQD (reference sequence). V shed 10 bases and J shed 0 bases, with 24 bases lying between them. The CDR3 has 17 amino acids. CDR3 sequence: CAISDRSRRGLNTEAFF. For the CDR3, the DNA is TGCGCCATTTCCGACAGGTCCCGAAGGGGTCTGAACACTGAAGCTTTCTTT.

J is TRBJ1-2 and V is TRBV6-5; TRBD1 matches at 9 bases. Losses at the gene ends were 3 bases for V and 4 bases for J; bases not matched to a gene: 6. Germline V gene data show CDR1 as MNHEY and CDR2 as SVGAGI. This CDR3 has 15 residues. The CDR3 is CASSYETGGSYGYTF. DNA of the CDR3: TGTGCCAGCAGTTATGAGACAGGGGGGAGCTATGGCTACACCTTC.

This clone has just one count. The V gene is TRBV5-6, the J gene TRBJ2-7; unclear D gene. This CDR3 has 11 residues. Germline CDR1 reads SGHDT; CDR2 reads YYEEEE. Deletions cut 1 base from V and 7 bases from J, with 6 bases between. The CDR3 coding sequence is TGTGCCAGCAGCTTGTACCAGGAGCAGTACTTC. It is translated as CASSLYQEQYF. Based on the CDR3 plus reference TRBV5-6 and TRBJ2-7, the full variable domain is DAGVTQSPTHLIKTRGQQVTLRCSPKSGHDTVSWYQQALGQGPQFIFQYYEEEERQRGNFPDRFSGHQFPNYSSELNVNALLLGDSALYLCASSLYQEQYFGPGTRLTVT.

This clone has ten or more counts. The rearrangement joins TRBV6-5 to TRBJ2-7, with TRBD2 identical over 11 bases. V was pared by 5 bases and J by 11 bases, with 11 bases of the junction left unmatched. This CDR3 comprises 14 residues. Germline CDR1 MNHEY, CDR2 SVGAGI. DNA of the CDR3: TGTGCCAGCAGTCGGGGGACTAGCGGAGCTGGGGAGTACTTC. Protein product: CASSRGTSGAGEYF.

This rearrangement joins TRBV18 to TRBJ2-2, with unresolved D. The CDR3 has 14 amino acids. Looked up from germline, CDR1 is KGHSH and CDR2 is LQKENI. Trimming cost V 3 bases and J 1 base, with 6 bases left between them. CDR3 DNA sequence: TGTGCCAGCTCACCGTCACAGAACACCGGGGAGCTGTTTTTT. Translation: CASSPSQNTGELFF.

The J gene is TRBJ2-2, the V gene TRBV4-2, with 8 bases aligning to TRBD2. This CDR3 is 16 amino acids long. Losses at the gene ends were 4 bases for V and 7 bases for J; bases not matched to a gene: 11. Per germline, CDR1 LGHNA and CDR2 YNFKEQ. The DNA of the CDR3 is TGTGCCAGCAGCCGCAAAAGCGGGAGAGAGAACGGGGAGCTGTTTTTT. It specifies CASSRKSGRENGELFF.

The chain couples TRBV7-3 to TRBJ2-2; 8 nucleotides line up with TRBD2. With 1 base clipped from V and 6 bases from J, the junction kept 4 bases outside the gene matches. There are 15 residues in the CDR3. Germline CDR1 SGHTA, CDR2 FQGTGA. The CDR3 reads CASSLSPSGSGELFF. The CDR3 DNA reads as TGTGCCAGCAGCTTAAGCCCTAGCGGGTCCGGGGAGCTGTTTTTT.

The chain combines TRBV24-1 with TRBJ2-5; 7 bases agree with TRBD2. This CDR3 comprises 13 residues. Losses at the gene ends were 7 bases for V and 5 bases for J; bases not matched to a gene: 6. Looked up from germline, CDR1 is KGHDR and CDR2 is SFDVKD. CDR3 bases: TGTGCCACCAGCGGGAGGTTTTGGGAGACCCAGTACTTC. Translated, it gives CATSGRFWETQYF.

The chain recombines TRBV11-2 with TRBJ2-1, with 7 bases aligning to TRBD2. CDR1 is SGHAT, CDR2 FQNNGV, per germline. This CDR3 region has 14 residues. The J segment lost 9 bases and the V segment lost 4 bases, leaving 9 bases of the junction unmatched. The CDR3 nucleotides are TGTGCCAGCAGCTCCGGGGGGAGGGATGTTGAGCAGTTCTTC. Amino acid sequence: CASSSGGRDVEQFF.

V gene TRBV2 combines with J gene TRBJ1-2; 8 bases line up with TRBD1. CDR1 SNHLY and CDR2 FYNNEI come from the germline V gene. The CDR3 loop spans 13 amino acids. V lost 2 bases to trimming and J lost 7 bases; unmatched junction nucleotides: 3. The CDR3 reads CASSEQGAGGYTF. In nucleotides, the CDR3 is TGTGCCAGCAGTGAACAGGGGGCAGGTGGCTACACCTTC.

This clone was seen only once. V is TRBV11-1 and J is TRBJ2-1, with a possible D match to TRBD2 (6 bases). V was pared by 5 bases and J by 6 bases, with 11 bases between. Germline CDR1 SGHAT, CDR2 FQDESV (reference sequence). The CDR3 length is 13 residues. DNA for the CDR3: TGTGCCAGCAGCCTGACTAGGATCAATGAGCAGTTCTTC. Translation gives CASSLTRINEQFF.

The chain joins TRBV28 to TRBJ2-5; TRBD2 is a possible D gene (6 bases). This CDR3 has 14 residues. From germline, CDR1 is MDHEN and CDR2 SYDVKM. V lost 4 bases and J 1 base, leaving 10 bases between the germline ends. CDR3 residues: CASSSWDFQETQYF. CDR3 in DNA: TGTGCCAGCAGTTCATGGGACTTCCAAGAGACCCAGTACTTC.

The chain combines TRBV18 with TRBJ1-1; tentative D call: TRBD1 (6 bases). V lost 6 bases, J lost 1 base, and 12 bases lay in between. Germline loops: CDR1 KGHSH, CDR2 LQKENI. The CDR3 has 14 amino acids. The CDR3 nucleotides read TGTGCCAGCTCCCCGGACAGCTCGAACACTGAAGCTTTCTTT. It translates to CASSPDSSNTEAFF.

This chain links TRBV7-2 with TRBJ1-5; D remains unclear. V dropped 1 base and J dropped 1 base, with 17 bases sitting between them. The CDR3 loop spans 18 amino acids. Germline V CDR1 and CDR2: SGHTA, FQGNSA. The CDR3 coding sequence is TGTGCCAGCAGCTTAGTTGTCCGCCGGGGATCGAGCAATCAGCCCCAGCATTTT. This translates into CASSLVVRRGSSNQPQHF.

The rearrangement uses TRBV28 and TRBJ2-2; 7 bases agree with TRBD2. CDR1 and CDR2 from the germline V gene are MDHEN and SYDVKM. The V gene end was trimmed by 3 bases and the J gene end by 1 base; junction bases not matched to a gene: 5. The CDR3 totals 16 residues. The CDR3 loop reads CASSLGLAVNTGELFF. The CDR3 nucleotides are TGTGCCAGCAGTTTGGGGCTAGCGGTGAACACCGGGGAGCTGTTTTTT. The full variable domain, in which reference TRBV28 and TRBJ2-2 provide the parts outside the CDR3, is DVKVTQSSRYLVKRTGEKVFLECVQDMDHENMFWYRQDPGLGLRLIYFSYDVKMKEKGDIPEGYSVSREKKERFSLILESASTNQTSMYLCASSLGLAVNTGELFFGEGSRLTVL.

J is TRBJ1-4 and V is TRBV5-4; 10 nucleotides line up with TRBD1. Trimming took 3 bases from V and 5 from J; bases not matched to a gene: 10. The CDR3 loop spans 17 amino acids. Per germline, CDR1 SGHNT and CDR2 YYREEE (reference sequence). CDR3 sequence: CASSSKGQGIGNEKLFF. CDR3 nucleotide sequence: TGTGCCAGCAGCTCGAAGGGACAGGGGATTGGGAATGAAAAACTGTTTTTT.

The chain employs TRBV7-2 and TRBJ2-1; 7 nucleotides match TRBD2. The ends lost 4 bases at V and 8 bases at J; junction bases unmatched: 2. CDR3 size: 12 residues. Germline-derived CDR1 and CDR2 are SGHTA and FQGNSA. CDR3: CASSSLAYEQFF. CDR3 sequence (DNA): TGTGCCAGCAGCTCACTAGCGTATGAGCAGTTCTTC.

This chain links TRBV28 with TRBJ1-1; the D is unclear. The CDR3 has 14 amino acids. V dropped 7 bases and J dropped 10 bases, with 22 bases sitting between them. CDR1 and CDR2 from the germline V gene are MDHEN and SYDVKM. The CDR3 bases are TGTGCCAGCAATTCTTTCAGGCTGGAATTCGGAGCTTTCTTT. Residues: CASNSFRLEFGAFF.

This rearrangement joins TRBV7-6 to TRBJ1-5; D is possibly TRBD1 (5 bases). CDR1 is SGHVS and CDR2 is FNYEAQ in the germline V gene. V was trimmed by 3 bases and J by 12 bases, leaving 12 bases between them. This CDR3 has 12 residues. The CDR3 loop reads CASSFPGGDQHF. CDR3 coding DNA: TGTGCCAGCAGCTTCCCCGGGGGTGACCAGCATTTT.

This clone was detected only once. The V gene is TRBV28, the J gene TRBJ1-1; a possible D gene is TRBD1 (6 bases). The CDR3 is 13 amino acids. Trimming removed 9 bases from V and 4 bases from J, with 15 bases in between. The germline gives CDR1 MDHEN, CDR2 SYDVKM. CDR3 sequence reads: CASLGGLSTEAFF. The CDR3 coding sequence is TGTGCCAGTCTAGGGGGTTTGAGCACTGAAGCTTTCTTT.

The rearrangement links TRBV6-2 or TRBV6-3 to TRBJ1-5; TRBD1 is a possible D gene (6 bases). Germline CDR1 and CDR2: MNHEY and SVGEGT. V was clipped by 2 bases and J by 6 bases, with 14 bases between them. This CDR3 spans 15 amino acids. CDR3: CASSYEFGQTQPQHF. CDR3 DNA sequence: TGTGCCAGCAGTTACGAATTTGGACAGACTCAGCCCCAGCATTTT.